Included here is one T cell receptor (beta chain) sequence, with context. This clone appeared a few times. No cognate antigen has been identified for it. The sample holds no much larger clone one base away, and base qualities are not on file. The data were obtained in a study of blood T cell repertoires in COVID-19 (dated by TCRdb to between 2020 and 2021). The study in broad terms: Collaborator samples came from the United States, Italy and Spain and covered acute and convalescent phases of COVID-19. Nearly every sample came with metadata listing a de-identified subject ID, COVID-19 status, age in years and sex. Deeply sampled blood TCRbeta repertoires from subjects exposed to, actively infected with, or recovered from COVID-19 were included in the dataset. The material from the prospective study consisted of cDNA or gDNA derived from T cells, B-cell-depleted T cells, or PBMCs. Where available, HLA class I and class II types were obtained from metadata supplied by the sample provider rather than from assay-based typing. The samples were drawn from the first 160 participants of the ongoing ImmuneRACE study and from 1,254 subjects provided by 6 global collaborators. The repertoires were released in a freely available public database intended as a resource for research on the immune response to SARS-CoV-2.

Study-wide conclusions, independent of this receptor: How much clinical and demographic metadata was included differed by source and by participant, and the metadata was provided uncurated.

V lost 11 bases and J lost 7 bases; the stretch between them is 26 bases long. The germline V gene specifies ENHRY as CDR1 and SYGVKD as CDR2. The CDR3 spans 15 residues, from the cysteine through the phenylalanine. CDR3 DNA only is kept here, 45 bases in frame from base 1. TCRbeta CDR3 regions were amplified from genomic DNA by means of the immunoSEQ Assay, a bias-controlled multiplex PCR. The authors' pipeline ran thus. Nucleated cell counts per sample were estimated from amplification of reference gene primers within the assay. To quantify the absolute abundance of each unique TCRbeta CDR3 rearrangement, sequence reads were collapsed and filtered. For each sample, productive Simpson clonality was calculated by taking the square root of Simpson's diversity index across productive rearrangements. Here the immuneACCESS table is served through TCRdb, limited to in-frame sequences with V and J called. Missing clones are a known gap in these copies; in checked studies unresolved V genes cover under half, and the rest lacks a known reason. V, J and clone size are taken as reported in that table, and D and trimming were inferred from the DNA itself. Present in this sample are about 81,000 clones, around 91% of which were seen just once. Clones ranked in the top ten supply approximately 12% of the sample.

Collaborating institutions collected whole blood in K2EDTA tubes following their own protocols. For TCRbeta analysis, collaborators shipped samples as frozen whole blood, isolated PBMCs, or DNA extracted from either of those sample types. This clonotype originated in a man between 65 and 85 years old with active or convalescent COVID-19. The sequenced sample was peripheral blood. The chain couples TRBV10-3 to TRBJ2-5, with the D segment identity uncertain. The nucleotide sequence reads as follows: TGTGCCGCCAAAAGACACATCATAAGTAAAGGGACCCAGTACTTC. This codes for CAAKRHIISKGTQYF.